This passage covers 30 T cell receptor beta chains from one sample sequenced in a study of molecular identifiers for immune sequencing clone quantification. TCRdb called the PCR reads again in MiXCR, with one record for every CDR3 protein. Seen here are some 320,000 distinct CDR3 sequences, about 20% observed once, and the top ten hold approximately 0.85%. Sample: naive CD8+ T cells from blood, with Jurkat cell RNA spiked in. Subset indicated: FACS-sorted CD8+CD4-CCR7+CD45RA+ naive T cells. The receptors originated from a human donor in good health. Some libraries in this study had Jurkat cell RNA spiked in.

V gene TRBV11-3 combines with J gene TRBJ2-1; TRBD2 matches 13 bases. Germline CDR1 is SGHNT and CDR2 is YENEEA. The trim removed 5 bases at V and 0 bases at J, leaving 7 bases unmatched. The CDR3 runs 18 residues. The CDR3 here is CASSAGTSGISSYNEQFF. The CDR3 coding sequence is TGTGCCAGCAGCGCCGGGACTAGCGGGATTAGCTCCTACAATGAGCAGTTCTTC.

Points on this clonotype: A read error may be the cause here, since a much bigger clone is one base away. The chain couples TRBV12-3 or TRBV12-4 to TRBJ2-5; TRBD1 agrees at 8 bases. This CDR3 region has 15 residues. CDR3 DNA sequence: TGTGCCGGCAGTAGAGAGGACAGGGAGCAAGAGACCCAGTACTTC. Encoded protein: CAGSREDREQETQYF.

On this clonotype: Possible read error: a much larger clone is one base away. The conserved phenylalanine or tryptophan is not found at the CDR3 terminus, so this likely reflects a read error. The chain couples TRBV14 to TRBJ1-1; no clear D. CDR1 is SGHDN and CDR2 is FVKESK in the germline V gene. Trimming pared 2 bases from V and 5 bases from J, leaving 3 bases between. This CDR3 has 11 amino acids. CDR3 nucleotide sequence: TGTGCCAGCAGCCAATTGACTGAAGCTTTCCTT. It translates to CASSQLTEAFL.

This clonotype was recorded many times. The chain links TRBV5-1 to TRBJ2-7, with 9 bases that match TRBD1. The CDR3 covers 18 residues. V lost 1 base, J lost 3 bases, and 14 bases stayed unmatched. CDR1 is SGHRS and CDR2 is YFSETQ in the germline V gene. The CDR3 region is CASSLKPNAGQGIYEQYF. CDR3 sequence (DNA): TGCGCCAGCAGCTTGAAGCCGAACGCGGGACAGGGTATCTACGAGCAGTACTTC.

A remark on this clonotype: A much bigger clone sits one base away, suggesting this may be a read error. The V call is TRBV6-2 or TRBV6-3, the J call TRBJ1-1; no clear D. The CDR3 length is 12 residues. Per the germline V gene, CDR1 is MNHEY and CDR2 is SVGEGT. This CDR3 is CASRAMNAEAFF. In nucleotides, the CDR3 is TGTGCCAGCAGGGCGATGAACGCTGAAGCTTTCTTT.

Ten or more counts support this clonotype. The chain is built from TRBV4-3 and TRBJ2-7; D possibly matches TRBD1 or TRBD2 (5 bases each). This CDR3 is built from 12 residues. V was shortened by 6 bases and J by 7 bases, with 13 bases between the two germline ends. Germline CDR1 and CDR2: LGHNA and YSLEER. The chain's CDR3 is CASSRGDGEQYF. In nucleotides, the CDR3 is TGCGCCAGCAGTAGAGGGGATGGGGAGCAGTACTTC.

This clonotype showed up just a few times. V gene TRBV20-1 combines with J gene TRBJ1-2, with D perhaps TRBD1 (5 bases). V was pared by 0 bases and J by 2 bases, with 10 bases between. The CDR3 loop spans 14 amino acids. The germline V gene encodes CDR1 DFQATT and CDR2 SNEGSKA (reference sequence). CDR3 sequence reads: CSARDQRGNYGYTF. CDR3 bases: TGCAGTGCTAGAGATCAAAGGGGAAACTATGGCTACACCTTC.

On this clonotype itself: This may be a read error, as it is one base from a much larger clone. The chain uses TRBV11-2 and TRBJ2-3; no reliable D call. The CDR3 contains 13 residues. Germline V gene data show CDR1 as SGHAT and CDR2 as FQNNGV. The CDR3 spells CAGSPEDTDTQYF. CDR3 nucleotide sequence: TGTGCCGGCAGTCCCGAGGACACAGATACGCAGTATTTT.

In this sample, this clonotype turned up many times. The chain carries TRBV7-6 and TRBJ2-1, with 11 positions matching TRBD2. Germline CDR1 and CDR2: SGHVS and FNYEAQ. This CDR3 spans 16 amino acids. V gave up 5 bases and J gave up 8 bases; unmatched junction bases: 11. CDR3 nucleotides: TGTGCCAGCAGCAAAGTGACTAGCGGGGTAGGAGATGAGCAGTTCTTC. Translating it yields CASSKVTSGVGDEQFF. The variable domain in full, completed from reference TRBV7-6 and TRBJ2-1, reads GAGVSQSPRYKVTKRGQDVALRCDPISGHVSLYWYRQALGQGPEFLTYFNYEAQQDKSGLPNDRFSAERPEGSISTLTIQRTEQRDSAMYRCASSKVTSGVGDEQFFGPGTRLTVL.

This clonotype showed up many times. The chain has TRBV7-9 and TRBJ2-2; D remains ambiguous. CDR3 length equals 16 residues. Germline V gene sequence: CDR1 SEHNR, CDR2 FQNEAQ (reference sequence). V lost 5 bases and J 6 bases, leaving 19 bases between the germline ends. CDR3 coding DNA: TGTGCCAGCAGCCCCTCCGGTCGAGCGCGGCCCGGGGAGCTGTTTTTT. This translates into CASSPSGRARPGELFF. Full variable domain (rest looked up from reference TRBV7-9 and TRBJ2-2): DTGVSQNPRHKITKRGQNVTFRCDPISEHNRLYWYRQTLGQGPEFLTYFQNEAQLEKSRLLSDRFSAERPKGSFSTLEIQRTEQGDSAMYLCASSPSGRARPGELFFGEGSRLTVL.

This clonotype was counted a single time. A much bigger clone sits one base away, suggesting this may be a read error. The rearrangement uses TRBV4-3 and TRBJ2-7; 9 bases map to TRBD1. CDR1 is LGHNA and CDR2 is YSLEER in the germline V gene. The trim removed 5 bases at V and 4 bases at J, leaving 6 bases unmatched. The CDR3 totals 14 residues. Here the CDR3 DNA reads TGCGCCAGCAGCGCGGGACAGGGATGGTACGAGCAGTACTTC. The encoded protein is CASSAGQGWYEQYF.

As concerns this clonotype: A much larger clone differs by one base, so this may be a read error. The gene calls are TRBV12-3 or TRBV12-4 and TRBJ2-3, with TRBD1 matching over 7 bases. This CDR3 spans 13 amino acids. This CDR3 is CARSKGAGDTQYF. The CDR3, as DNA: TGTGCCCGCAGTAAGGGGGCTGGAGATACGCAGTATTTT.

This clonotype was seen repeatedly, ten times or more. V is TRBV7-6 and J is TRBJ2-3; 7 bases agree with TRBD1. Germline CDR1 SGHVS, CDR2 FNYEAQ. With V trimmed by 3 bases and J by 3 bases, 6 bases remained unmatched. The CDR3 consists of 15 residues. The CDR3 region has the DNA TGTGCCAGCAGCTTTCAGGCAGGGGGTACAGATACGCAGTATTTT. Its protein product is CASSFQAGGTDTQYF.

This clonotype was picked up many times. The CDR3 nucleotides are TGTGCCAGCAGCCGGGGAGGAGGTTGGAGTAACTATGGCTACACCTTC. It codes for CASSRGGGWSNYGYTF. The chain has TRBV25-1 and TRBJ1-2; no clear D gene. The CDR3 has 16 amino acids. Germline CDR1 reads MGHDK; CDR2 reads SYGVNS. Trimming cost V 6 bases and J 1 base, with 18 bases left between them.

This clonotype came up many times. The rearrangement joins TRBV20-1 to TRBJ2-7; TRBD2 matches at 12 bases. The CDR3 runs 15 residues. Losses at the gene ends were 6 bases for V and 4 bases for J; bases not matched to a gene: 10. Germline CDR1 is DFQATT and CDR2 is SNEGSKA (reference sequence). CDR3 loop: CSAQGGLAGRYEQYF. DNA of the CDR3: TGCAGTGCCCAGGGAGGACTAGCGGGACGGTACGAGCAGTACTTC.

This clonotype occurred a few times. The V gene is TRBV5-4, the J gene TRBJ2-1; D is possibly TRBD2 (6 bases). V was clipped by 3 bases and J by 9 bases, with 16 bases between them. In germline, CDR1 is SGHNT, CDR2 YYREEE (reference sequence). The CDR3 has 14 amino acids. CDR3 DNA: TGTGCCAGCAGCTACTTAGAGCTCGGGGGTGAGCAGTTCTTC. This sequence encodes CASSYLELGGEQFF.

As regards this clonotype: Germline is not matched at one junction end, which may reflect a read error. CDR3 residues: CAGSLAGGPYEQYF. The CDR3 coding sequence is TGTGCCGGCAGTCTAGCGGGAGGACCCTACGAGCAGTACTTC. The chain is built from TRBV12-3 or TRBV12-4 and TRBJ2-7; the match to TRBD2 covers 11 bases. CDR3 length: 14 residues.

The chain uses TRBV5-6 and TRBJ2-3; the D gene is possibly TRBD2 (5 bases). The CDR3 contains 16 residues. Trimming took off 4 bases at V and 7 bases at J, with 22 bases between the two ends. The germline CDR1 and CDR2 sequences are SGHDT and YYEEEE. The CDR3: CASSLDRLNLANTQYF. The CDR3 DNA sequence: TGTGCCAGCAGCCTGGACCGGCTGAACCTAGCAAATACGCAGTATTTT.

Remarks on this clonotype: A much larger clone lies one base from this, so it may be a read error. The genes are TRBV7-9 and TRBJ2-3; D gene ambiguous. V lost 3 bases and J lost 1, with 11 bases in between. The CDR3 is 15 residues long. Germline V gene sequence: CDR1 SEHNR, CDR2 FQNEAQ (reference sequence). The CDR3 region is CASSFITMGTDTQYF. For the CDR3, the DNA is TGTGCCAGCAGCTTTATTACCATGGGCACAGATACGCAGTATTTT.

V gene TRBV7-9 combines with J gene TRBJ1-4; weak D call: TRBD1 (5 bases). This CDR3 region has 15 residues. V dropped 5 bases and J dropped 6 bases, with 16 bases sitting between them. CDR1 is SEHNR and CDR2 is FQNEAQ in the germline V gene (reference sequence). The chain's CDR3 is CASSPETVKDEKLFF. CDR3 sequence (DNA): TGTGCCAGCAGCCCCGAGACAGTCAAGGATGAAAAACTGTTTTTT.

This clonotype was seen many times. The chain links TRBV15 to TRBJ1-1; TRBD1 is a possible D gene (6 bases). This CDR3 region has 15 residues. Germline CDR1 and CDR2: LNHNV and YYDKDF (reference sequence). Trimming left V 1 base short and J 5 bases short, with 14 bases between. The chain's CDR3 is CATSRGGGGGTEAFF. The CDR3 DNA is TGTGCCACCAGCAGAGGAGGGGGAGGAGGTACTGAAGCTTTCTTT. Using reference TRBV15 and TRBJ1-1 for the parts outside the CDR3, the full variable domain is DAMVIQNPRYQVTQFGKPVTLSCSQTLNHNVMYWYQQKSSQAPKLLFHYYDKDFNNEADTPDNFQSRRPNTSFCFLDIRSPGLGDTAMYLCATSRGGGGGTEAFFGQGTRLTVV.

This clonotype was counted only a few times. The gene calls are TRBV27 and TRBJ2-5; D is uncertain. Trimming stripped 0 bases from V and 2 bases from J, with 13 bases between. This CDR3 has 16 amino acids. In germline, CDR1 is MNHEY, CDR2 SMNVEV (reference sequence). CDR3 bases: TGTGCCAGCAGTTTATCGACGCTCGGGCAGCAAGAGACCCAGTACTTC. This translates into CASSLSTLGQQETQYF.

As to this clonotype: A read error may be the cause here, since a much bigger clone is one base away. The rearrangement links TRBV7-8 to TRBJ2-1; tentative D call: TRBD2 (5 bases). Germline V CDR1 and CDR2: SGHVS, FQNEAQ. Trimming took off 0 bases at V and 5 bases at J, with 11 bases between the two ends. The CDR3 is made up of 15 amino acids. In DNA form, the CDR3 reads TGTGCCAGCAGCTTAGCTTGGTCGGGGAACAATGAGCAGTTCTTC. This translates into CASSLAWSGNNEQFF.

This clonotype was recorded many times. The chain joins TRBV29-1 to TRBJ2-7, with D perhaps matching TRBD1 or TRBD2 (5 bases each). The CDR3 runs 12 residues. Trimming shortened V by 0 bases and J by 6 bases, and 9 bases separated the two germline ends. Germline V gene sequence: CDR1 SQVTM, CDR2 ANQGSEA. CDR3 protein: CSVEDSGAEQYF. The CDR3 nucleotides read TGCAGCGTTGAAGATTCCGGGGCCGAGCAGTACTTC.

This clonotype occurred many times. The J gene is TRBJ2-1, the V gene TRBV9, with 7 bases that match TRBD1. The CDR3 totals 15 residues. Germline trimming cut 3 bases from V and 7 bases from J; bases unmatched to any gene: 10. Germline CDR1 SGDLS, CDR2 YYNGEE. The CDR3 protein is CASSEQGFFGNEQFF. In nucleotides, the CDR3 is TGTGCCAGCAGCGAACAGGGGTTCTTCGGGAATGAGCAGTTCTTC. The whole variable domain, remainder taken from reference TRBV9 and TRBJ2-1, is DSGVTQTPKHLITATGQRVTLRCSPRSGDLSVYWYQQSLDQGLQFLIQYYNGEERAKGNILERFSAQQFPDLHSELNLSSLELGDSALYFCASSEQGFFGNEQFFGPGTRLTVL.

Comment on this clonotype: The junction shows a germline mismatch at one end, possibly a read error. The chain carries TRBV20-1 and TRBJ2-7; no clear D gene. There are 13 residues in the CDR3. Germline CDR1 and CDR2: DFQATT and SNEGSKA (reference sequence). The CDR3: CSARADPSYEQHF. The CDR3 DNA sequence: TGCAGTGCTAGGGCGGACCCCTCCTACGAGCAGCACTTC.

This clonotype was observed many times. This sequence joins TRBV20-1 and TRBJ2-3; D gene ambiguous. The CDR3 length is 15 residues. The V and J ends lost 0 bases and 4 bases respectively, with 14 bases between them. The germline V gene has CDR1 DFQATT and CDR2 SNEGSKA (reference sequence). CDR3 in DNA: TGCAGTGCTAGAGAACCGGCGGCAGTCTCAGATACGCAGTATTTT. Its translation is CSAREPAAVSDTQYF.

As concerns this clonotype: This may be a read error: a much more frequent sequence differs by one nucleotide. This sequence joins TRBV4-2 and TRBJ2-3, with a possible D match to TRBD2 (5 bases). CDR1 is LGHNA, CDR2 YNFKEQ, per germline. This CDR3 has 16 residues. CDR3 in amino acids: CASSQALAGGTDTQYF. In DNA, the CDR3 is TGCGCCAGCAGCCAAGCTTTGGCGGGTGGCACAGATACGCAGTATTTT.

Notes on this clonotype: A clone one base away is much larger, so this may be a read error. J is TRBJ2-2 and V is TRBV3-1; D unresolved. In germline, CDR1 is LGHDT, CDR2 YNNKEL (reference sequence). V was clipped by 1 base and J by 4 bases, with 10 bases between them. The CDR3 totals 15 residues. The CDR3: CASSQVGPGTGELFF. The CDR3 DNA is TGTGCCAGCAGCCAAGTGGGTCCGGGCACCGGGGAGCTGTTTTTT. The variable domain in full, with the rest retrieved from reference TRBV3-1 and TRBJ2-2, is DTAVSQTPKYLVTQMGNDKSIKCEQNLGHDTMYWYKQDSKKFLKIMFSYNNKELIINETVPNRFSPKSPDKAHLNLHINSLELGDSAVYFCASSQVGPGTGELFFGEGSRLTVL.

Only a few counts were recorded for this clonotype. CDR3 in amino acids: CASSQDETWANTEAFF. The CDR3 coding sequence is TGCGCCAGCAGCCAAGATGAGACGTGGGCGAACACTGAAGCTTTCTTT. This chain links TRBV4-1 with TRBJ1-1; D ambiguous. CDR1 is MGHRA, CDR2 YSYEKL, per germline. This CDR3 is built from 16 residues. V shed 0 bases and J shed 1 base, with 12 bases lying between them.